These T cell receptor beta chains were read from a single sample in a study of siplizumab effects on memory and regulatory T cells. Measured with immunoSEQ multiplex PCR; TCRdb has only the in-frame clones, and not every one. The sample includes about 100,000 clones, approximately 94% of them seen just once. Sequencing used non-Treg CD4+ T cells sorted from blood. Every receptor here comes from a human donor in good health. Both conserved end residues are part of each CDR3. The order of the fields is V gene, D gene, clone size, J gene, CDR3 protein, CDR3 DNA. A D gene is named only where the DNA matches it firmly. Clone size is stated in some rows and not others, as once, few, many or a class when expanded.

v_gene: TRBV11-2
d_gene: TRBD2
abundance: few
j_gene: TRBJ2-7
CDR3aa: CASSVGPGLAGGNRIAQYF
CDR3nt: TGTGCCAGCAGCGTCGGTCCGGGACTAGCGGGAGGCAACCGGATAGCGCAGTACTTC

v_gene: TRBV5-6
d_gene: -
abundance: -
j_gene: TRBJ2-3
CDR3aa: CASSSGWGVGADTQYF
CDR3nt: TGTGCCAGCAGCTCGGGGTGGGGGGTTGGCGCAGATACGCAGTATTTT

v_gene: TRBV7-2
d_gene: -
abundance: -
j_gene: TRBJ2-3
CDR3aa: CASSFGSLGTDTQYF
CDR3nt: TGTGCCAGCAGCTTCGGTAGCTTAGGCACAGATACGCAGTATTTT

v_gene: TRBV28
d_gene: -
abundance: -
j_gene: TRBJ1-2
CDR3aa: CAATTGRVLSYGYTF
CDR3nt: TGTGCCGCAACTACCGGCAGGGTGCTTTCCTATGGCTACACCTTC

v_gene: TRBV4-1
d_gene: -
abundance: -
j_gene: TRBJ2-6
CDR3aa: CASSQEPQYGANVLTF
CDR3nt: TGCGCCAGCAGCCAAGAGCCCCAGTATGGGGCCAACGTCCTGACTTTC

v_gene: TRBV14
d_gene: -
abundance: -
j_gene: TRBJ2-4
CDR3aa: CASSQGSKNIQYF
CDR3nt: TGTGCCAGCAGCCAAGGCAGTAAAAACATTCAGTACTTC

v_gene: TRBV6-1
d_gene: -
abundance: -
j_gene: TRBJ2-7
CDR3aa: CASAYRDDRGYEQYF
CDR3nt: TGTGCCAGCGCGTATCGGGATGATAGGGGGTACGAGCAGTACTTC

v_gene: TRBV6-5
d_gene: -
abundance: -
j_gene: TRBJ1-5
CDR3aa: CASSFRGESNQPQHF
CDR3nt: TGTGCCAGCAGTTTTAGGGGGGAAAGCAATCAGCCCCAGCATTTT

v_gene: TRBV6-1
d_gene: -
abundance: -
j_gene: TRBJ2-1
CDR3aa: CASSVAGDEQFF
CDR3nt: TGTGCCAGCAGTGTCGCTGGAGATGAGCAGTTCTTC

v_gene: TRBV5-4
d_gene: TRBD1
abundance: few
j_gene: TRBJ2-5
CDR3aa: CASSPTGGAQETQYF
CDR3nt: TGTGCCAGCAGCCCGACAGGGGGTGCACAAGAGACCCAGTACTTC

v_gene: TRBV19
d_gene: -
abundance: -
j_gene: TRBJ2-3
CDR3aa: CASQPRDFLRTDTQYF
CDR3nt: TGTGCCAGTCAACCGCGGGACTTCCTACGCACAGATACGCAGTATTTT

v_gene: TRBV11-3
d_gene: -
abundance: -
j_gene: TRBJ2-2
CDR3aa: CASSLTLGTGELFF
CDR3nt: TGTGCCAGCAGCCTGACGTTGGGCACCGGGGAGCTGTTTTTT

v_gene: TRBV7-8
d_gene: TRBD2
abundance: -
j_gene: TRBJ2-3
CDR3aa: CASSLAAGGDTQYF
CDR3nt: TGTGCCAGCAGCTTAGCTGCGGGGGGGGATACGCAGTATTTT

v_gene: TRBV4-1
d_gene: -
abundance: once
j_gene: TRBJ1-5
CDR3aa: CASSQDPSNQPQHF
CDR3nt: TGCGCCAGCAGCCAAGATCCGAGCAATCAGCCCCAGCATTTT

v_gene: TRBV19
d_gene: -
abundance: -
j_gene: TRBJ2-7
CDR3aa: CASSIDSGHSPGEQYF
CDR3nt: TGTGCCAGTAGTATAGATTCCGGACACTCGCCGGGCGAGCAGTACTTC

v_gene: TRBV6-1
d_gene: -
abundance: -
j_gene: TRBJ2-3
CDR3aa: CASAGLTDTQYF
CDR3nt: TGTGCCAGCGCGGGACTCACGGATACGCAGTATTTT

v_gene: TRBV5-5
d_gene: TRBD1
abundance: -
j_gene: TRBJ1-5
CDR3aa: CASSLAGQGNSNQPQHF
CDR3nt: TGTGCCAGCAGCTTAGCGGGACAGGGGAATAGCAATCAGCCCCAGCATTTT

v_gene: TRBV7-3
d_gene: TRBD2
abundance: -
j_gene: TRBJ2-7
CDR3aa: CASSRFRLAGGGEQYF
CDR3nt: TGTGCCAGCAGCCGTTTCCGACTAGCGGGAGGAGGGGAGCAGTACTTC

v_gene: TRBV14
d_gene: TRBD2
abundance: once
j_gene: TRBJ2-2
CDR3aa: CASSQRLAGVSGELFF
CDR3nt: TGTGCCAGCAGCCAGAGACTAGCGGGAGTTTCCGGGGAGCTGTTTTTT

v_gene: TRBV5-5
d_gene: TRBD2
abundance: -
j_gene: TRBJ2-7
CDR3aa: CASSLGLAPHYEQYF
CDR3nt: TGTGCCAGCAGCTTAGGACTAGCGCCCCACTACGAGCAGTACTTC

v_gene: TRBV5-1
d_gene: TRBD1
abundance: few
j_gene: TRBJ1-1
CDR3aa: CASSKGAVNTEAFF
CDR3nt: TGCGCCAGCAGTAAGGGGGCAGTGAACACTGAAGCTTTCTTT

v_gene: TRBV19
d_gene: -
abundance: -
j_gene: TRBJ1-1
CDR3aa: CASSITPRQYTEAFF
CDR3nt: TGTGCCAGTAGTATTACCCCCCGGCAGTACACTGAAGCTTTCTTT

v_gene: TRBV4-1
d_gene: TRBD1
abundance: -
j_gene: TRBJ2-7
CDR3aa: CASSQSDRDAYEQYF
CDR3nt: TGCGCCAGCAGCCAGTCGGACAGGGACGCCTACGAGCAGTACTTC

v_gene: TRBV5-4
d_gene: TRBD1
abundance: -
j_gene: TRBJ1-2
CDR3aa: CASSQGTDHGYGYTF
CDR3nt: TGTGCCAGCAGCCAAGGGACAGACCATGGCTATGGCTACACCTTC

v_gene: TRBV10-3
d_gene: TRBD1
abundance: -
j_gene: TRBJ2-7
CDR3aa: CATTSLDRGSYEQYF
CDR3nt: TGTGCCACCACCTCGCTGGACAGGGGCTCCTACGAGCAGTACTTC

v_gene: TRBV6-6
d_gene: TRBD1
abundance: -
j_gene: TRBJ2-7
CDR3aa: CASSYGTGGPSYEQYF
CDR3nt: TGTGCCAGCAGTTATGGGACAGGGGGCCCCTCCTACGAGCAGTACTTC

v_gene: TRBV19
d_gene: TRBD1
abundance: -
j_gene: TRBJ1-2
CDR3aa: CASSPGGGYTF
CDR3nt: TGTGCCAGTTCGCCAGGGGGTGGCTACACCTTC

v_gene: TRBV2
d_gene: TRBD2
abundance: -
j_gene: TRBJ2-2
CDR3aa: CASSPGTSGPGELFF
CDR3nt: TGTGCCAGCAGTCCCGGGACTAGCGGCCCCGGGGAGCTGTTTTTT